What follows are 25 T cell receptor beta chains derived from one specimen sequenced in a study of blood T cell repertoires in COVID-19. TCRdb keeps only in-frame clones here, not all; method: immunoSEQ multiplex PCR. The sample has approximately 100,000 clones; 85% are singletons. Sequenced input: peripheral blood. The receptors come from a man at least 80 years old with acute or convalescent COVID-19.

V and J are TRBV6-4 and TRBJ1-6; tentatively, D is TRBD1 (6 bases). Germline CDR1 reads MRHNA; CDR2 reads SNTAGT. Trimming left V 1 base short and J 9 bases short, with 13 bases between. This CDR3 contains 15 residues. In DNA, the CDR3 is TGTGCCAGCAGTGACTTCTCAGGGGTCGTTTCACCCCTCCACTTT. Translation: CASSDFSGVVSPLHF.

This CDR3 reads CSVEDVVGTSTDTQYF. The CDR3, as DNA: TGCAGCGTTGAAGACGTGGTAGGGACTTCCACAGATACGCAGTATTTT. The chain employs TRBV29-1 and TRBJ2-3, with D perhaps matching TRBD2 (6 bases). There are 16 residues in the CDR3. CDR1 SQVTM and CDR2 ANQGSEA come from the germline V gene. The V end lost 0 bases, the J end lost 2 bases, and 15 bases lay between the germline ends.

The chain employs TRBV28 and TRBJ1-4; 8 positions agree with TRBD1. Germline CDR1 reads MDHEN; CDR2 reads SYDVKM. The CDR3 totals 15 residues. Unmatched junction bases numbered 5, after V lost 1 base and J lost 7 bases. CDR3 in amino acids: CASSLSGQGGEKLFF. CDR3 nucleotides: TGTGCCAGCAGTTTATCCGGACAGGGTGGTGAAAAACTGTTTTTT.

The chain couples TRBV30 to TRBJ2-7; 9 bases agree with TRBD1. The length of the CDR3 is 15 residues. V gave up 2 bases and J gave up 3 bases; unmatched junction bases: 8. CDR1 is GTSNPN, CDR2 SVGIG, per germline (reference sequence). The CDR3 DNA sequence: TGTGCCTGGAGTTTTGGACAGGGGCGAAACTACGAGCAGTACTTC. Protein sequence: CAWSFGQGRNYEQYF.

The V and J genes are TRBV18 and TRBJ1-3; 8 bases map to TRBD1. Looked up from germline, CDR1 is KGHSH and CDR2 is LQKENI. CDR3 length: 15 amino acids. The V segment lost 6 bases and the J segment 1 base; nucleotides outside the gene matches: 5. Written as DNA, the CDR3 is TGTGCCAGCTCCCCCAGGACAGGGTCTGGAAACACCATATATTTT. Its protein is CASSPRTGSGNTIYF. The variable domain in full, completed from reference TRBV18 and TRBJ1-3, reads NAGVMQNPRHLVRRRGQEARLRCSPMKGHSHVYWYRQLPEEGLKFMVYLQKENIIDESGMPKERFSAEFPKEGPSILRIQQVVRGDSAAYFCASSPRTGSGNTIYFGEGSWLTVV.

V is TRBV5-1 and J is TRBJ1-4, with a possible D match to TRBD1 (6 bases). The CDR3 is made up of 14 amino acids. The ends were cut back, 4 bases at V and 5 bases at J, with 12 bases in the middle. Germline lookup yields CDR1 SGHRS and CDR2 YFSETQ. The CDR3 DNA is TGCGCCAGCAGCGAACAGGGCCTGAATGAAAAACTGTTTTTT. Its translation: CASSEQGLNEKLFF. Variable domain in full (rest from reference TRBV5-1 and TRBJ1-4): KAGVTQTPRYLIKTRGQQVTLSCSPISGHRSVSWYQQTPGQGLQFLFEYFSETQRNKGNFPGRFSGRQFSNSRSEMNVSTLELGDSALYLCASSEQGLNEKLFFGSGTQLSVL.

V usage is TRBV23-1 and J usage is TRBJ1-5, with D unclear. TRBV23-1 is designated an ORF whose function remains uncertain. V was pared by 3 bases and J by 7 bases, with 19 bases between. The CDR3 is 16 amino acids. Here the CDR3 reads CASSQGGQTPQQPQHF. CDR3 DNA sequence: TGCGCCAGCAGTCAGGGAGGTCAGACCCCCCAGCAGCCCCAGCATTTT.

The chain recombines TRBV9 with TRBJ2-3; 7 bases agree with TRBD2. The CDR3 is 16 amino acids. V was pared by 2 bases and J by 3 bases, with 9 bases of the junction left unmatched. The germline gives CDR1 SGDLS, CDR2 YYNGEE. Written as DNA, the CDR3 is TGTGCCAGCAGCGTCTCCGGGGTAGCGGGTACAGATACGCAGTATTTT. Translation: CASSVSGVAGTDTQYF.

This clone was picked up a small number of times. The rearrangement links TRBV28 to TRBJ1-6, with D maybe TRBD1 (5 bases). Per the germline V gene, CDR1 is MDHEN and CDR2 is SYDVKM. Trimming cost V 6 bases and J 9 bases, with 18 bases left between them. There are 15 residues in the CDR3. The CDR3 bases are TGTGCCAGCAGAGAAGCCAGGGCGGGAGGTTCACCCCTCCACTTT. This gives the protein CASREARAGGSPLHF. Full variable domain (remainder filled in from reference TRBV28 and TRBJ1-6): DVKVTQSSRYLVKRTGEKVFLECVQDMDHENMFWYRQDPGLGLRLIYFSYDVKMKEKGDIPEGYSVSREKKERFSLILESASTNQTSMYLCASREARAGGSPLHFGNGTRLTVT.

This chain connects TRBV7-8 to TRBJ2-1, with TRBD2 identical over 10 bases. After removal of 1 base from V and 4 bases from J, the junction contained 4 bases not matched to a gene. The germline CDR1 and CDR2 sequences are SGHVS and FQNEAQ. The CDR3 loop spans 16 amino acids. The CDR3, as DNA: TGTGCCAGCAGCTTAGGGGGACTAGCGTCATACAATGAGCAGTTCTTC. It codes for CASSLGGLASYNEQFF.

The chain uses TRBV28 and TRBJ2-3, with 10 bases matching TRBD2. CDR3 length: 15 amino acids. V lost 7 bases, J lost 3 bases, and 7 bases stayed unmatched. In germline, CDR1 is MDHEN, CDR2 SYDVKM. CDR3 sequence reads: CASTLAGVGTDTQYF. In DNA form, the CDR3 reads TGTGCCAGCACCCTAGCGGGAGTCGGGACAGATACGCAGTATTTT.

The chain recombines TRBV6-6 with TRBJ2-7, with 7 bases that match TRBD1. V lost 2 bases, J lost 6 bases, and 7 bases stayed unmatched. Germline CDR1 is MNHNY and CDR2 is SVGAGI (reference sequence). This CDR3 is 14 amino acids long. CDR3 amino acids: CASSYHRGGGEQYF. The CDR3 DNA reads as TGTGCCAGCAGTTACCACAGGGGCGGCGGCGAGCAGTACTTC.

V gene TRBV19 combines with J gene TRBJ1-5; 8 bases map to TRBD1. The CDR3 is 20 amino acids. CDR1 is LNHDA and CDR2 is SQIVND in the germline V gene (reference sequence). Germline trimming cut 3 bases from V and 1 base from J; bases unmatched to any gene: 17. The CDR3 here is CASSIRGGDRIRQSNQPQHF. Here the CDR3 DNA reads TGTGCCAGTAGTATTAGGGGGGGGGACAGGATAAGACAGAGCAATCAGCCCCAGCATTTT.

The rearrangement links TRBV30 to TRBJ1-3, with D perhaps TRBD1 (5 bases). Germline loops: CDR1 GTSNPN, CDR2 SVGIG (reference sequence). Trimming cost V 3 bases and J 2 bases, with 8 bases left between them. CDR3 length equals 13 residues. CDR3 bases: TGTGCCTGGAGGTGGGGGGCTGGAAACACCATATATTTT. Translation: CAWRWGAGNTIYF. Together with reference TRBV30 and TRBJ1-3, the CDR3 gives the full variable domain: SQTIHQWPATLVQPVGSPLSLECTVEGTSNPNLYWYRQAAGRGLQLLFYSVGIGQISSEVPQNLSASRPQDRQFILSSKKLLLSDSGFYLCAWRWGAGNTIYFGEGSWLTVV.

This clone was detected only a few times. CDR3 region: CASKEGAYEQYF. The CDR3 DNA reads TGCGCCAGCAAGGAGGGAGCCTACGAGCAGTACTTC. The V and J genes are TRBV5-1 and TRBJ2-7; a weak D match, TRBD2 (6 bases). The CDR3 contains 12 residues. Per the germline V gene, CDR1 is SGHRS and CDR2 is YFSETQ. Trimming pared 6 bases from V and 2 bases from J, leaving 9 bases between.

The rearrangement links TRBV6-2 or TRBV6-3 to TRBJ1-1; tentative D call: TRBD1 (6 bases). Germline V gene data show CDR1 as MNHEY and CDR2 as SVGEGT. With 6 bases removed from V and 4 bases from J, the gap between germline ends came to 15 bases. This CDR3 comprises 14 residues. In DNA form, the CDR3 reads TGTGCCAGCAGCTATCTTAACAGGGCCACTGAAGCTTTCTTT. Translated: CASSYLNRATEAFF.

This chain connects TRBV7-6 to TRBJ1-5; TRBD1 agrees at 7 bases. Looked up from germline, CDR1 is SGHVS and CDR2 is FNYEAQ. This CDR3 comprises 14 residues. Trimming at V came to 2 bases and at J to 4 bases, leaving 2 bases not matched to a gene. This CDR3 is CASSLTQGNQPQHF. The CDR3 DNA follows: TGTGCCAGCAGCTTAACACAGGGGAATCAGCCCCAGCATTTT.

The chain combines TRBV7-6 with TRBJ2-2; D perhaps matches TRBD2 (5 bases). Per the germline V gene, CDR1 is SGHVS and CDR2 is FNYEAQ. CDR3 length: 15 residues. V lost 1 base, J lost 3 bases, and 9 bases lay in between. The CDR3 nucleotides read TGTGCCAGCAGCTTAGGAACGGGGTACACCGGGGAGCTGTTTTTT. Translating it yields CASSLGTGYTGELFF.

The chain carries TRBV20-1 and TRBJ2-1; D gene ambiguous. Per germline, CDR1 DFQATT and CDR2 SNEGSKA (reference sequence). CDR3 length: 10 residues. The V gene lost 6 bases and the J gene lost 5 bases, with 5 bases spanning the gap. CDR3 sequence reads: CSARNNEQFF. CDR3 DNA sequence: TGCAGTGCCAGGAACAATGAGCAGTTCTTC.

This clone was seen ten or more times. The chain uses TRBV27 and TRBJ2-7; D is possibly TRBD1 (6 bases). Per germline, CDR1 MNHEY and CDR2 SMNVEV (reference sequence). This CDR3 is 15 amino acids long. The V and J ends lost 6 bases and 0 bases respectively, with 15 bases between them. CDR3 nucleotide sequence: TGTGCCAGCAGCCTGGGACACACGTCCTCCTACGAGCAGTACTTC. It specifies CASSLGHTSSYEQYF.

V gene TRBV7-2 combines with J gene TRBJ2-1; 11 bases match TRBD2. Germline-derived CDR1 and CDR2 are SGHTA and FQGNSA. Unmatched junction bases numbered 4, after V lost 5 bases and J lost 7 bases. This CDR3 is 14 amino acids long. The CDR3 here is CASSPSGRKNEQFF. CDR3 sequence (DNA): TGTGCCAGCAGCCCTAGCGGGAGGAAGAATGAGCAGTTCTTC.

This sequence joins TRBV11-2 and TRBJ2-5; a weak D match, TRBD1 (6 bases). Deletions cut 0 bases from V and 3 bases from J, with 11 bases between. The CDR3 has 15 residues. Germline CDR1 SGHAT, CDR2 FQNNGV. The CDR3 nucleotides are TGTGCCAGCAGCTTAGAGGGGACAAGGGAAGAGACCCAGTACTTC. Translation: CASSLEGTREETQYF.

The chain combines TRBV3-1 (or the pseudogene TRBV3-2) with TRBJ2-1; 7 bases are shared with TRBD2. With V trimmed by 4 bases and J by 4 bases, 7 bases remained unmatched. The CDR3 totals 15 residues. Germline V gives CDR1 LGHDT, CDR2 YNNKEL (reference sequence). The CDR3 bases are TGTGCCAGCAGCCGAGAGACTAGCCTGTACAATGAGCAGTTCTTC. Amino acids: CASSRETSLYNEQFF.

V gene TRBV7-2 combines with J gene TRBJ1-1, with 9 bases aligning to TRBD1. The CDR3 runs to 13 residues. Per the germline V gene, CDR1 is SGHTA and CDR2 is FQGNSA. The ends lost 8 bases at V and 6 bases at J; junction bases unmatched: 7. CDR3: CASRGGQGPEAFF. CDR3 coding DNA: TGTGCCAGCCGGGGGGGACAGGGACCTGAAGCTTTCTTT.

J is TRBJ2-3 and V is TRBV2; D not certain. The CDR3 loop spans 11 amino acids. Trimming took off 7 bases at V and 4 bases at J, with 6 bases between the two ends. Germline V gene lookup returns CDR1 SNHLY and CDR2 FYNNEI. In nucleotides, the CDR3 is TGTGCCAGCATGGTAGCAGATACGCAGTATTTT. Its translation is CASMVADTQYF.